Detailed here is one T cell receptor beta chain. The table came from immunoSEQ multiplex PCR; TCRdb's copy has only in-frame clones and leaves some out. The repertoire holds roughly 200,000 clones, with over 50% as singletons. The sample is drawn from a study of shared clonotypes between healthy human individuals. Trimming took 9 bases from V and 5 from J; bases not matched to a gene: 9. Germline V CDR1 and CDR2: MDHEN, SYDVKM. This CDR3 contains 13 residues. The sample comprised memory CD4+ T cells sorted from blood. Documented subset: CD45RA-negative fraction. This receptor was identified in a man aged 30 to 39 in good health. The genes are TRBV28 and TRBJ2-7; TRBD1 aligns across 8 bases. The CDR3 sequence: CASIKPGGDEQYF. CDR3 coding DNA: TGTGCCAGTATTAAACCAGGGGGCGACGAGCAGTACTTC.